The rows below give T cell receptor beta chains drawn from one sample of a study of Ad26.COV2.S vaccination and SARS-CoV-2 variants. Sequenced by immunoSEQ multiplex PCR; TCRdb stores in-frame clones only, minus some. This table has hundreds of thousands of clones, about 90% appearing once. The sequenced sample was peripheral blood, obtained in a trial of Ad26.COV2.S vaccine versus placebo. These receptors came from a person between 18 and 59 years old who received the Ad26.COV2.S COVID-19 vaccine or a placebo. The CDR3 runs from the conserved cysteine through the conserved F or W. The D gene is left open where the match is weak. Clone size, where shown, is once, few, many, or a class for clones that have expanded.

.	TRBV6-6	.	TRBJ1-5	13	TGTGCCAGCAGCCCCCCCCTAGGGCAGCCCCAGCATTTT	CASSPPLGQPQHF
.	TRBV5-6	TRBD1	TRBJ1-3	14	TGTGCCAGCAGCTGGACAGGGCCTGGAAACACCATATATTTT	CASSWTGPGNTIYF
.	TRBV5-1	TRBD2	TRBJ2-2	16	TGCGCCAGCAGCTTGTGGTCTAGCGGGAACACCGGGGAGCTGTTTTTT	CASSLWSSGNTGELFF
.	TRBV7-2	.	TRBJ2-3	14	TGTGCCAGCAGTCCAACAGGGACGGCAGATACGCAGTATTTT	CASSPTGTADTQYF
.	TRBV5-6	.	TRBJ2-3	17	TGTGCCAGCAGCTTGGCCCGACAGCGACAGAGCACAGATACGCAGTATTTT	CASSLARQRQSTDTQYF
.	TRBV25-1	.	TRBJ2-7	16	TGTGCCAGCAGTGAGGCGTACTACGGCAACTCCTACGAGCAGTACTTC	CASSEAYYGNSYEQYF
.	TRBV19	.	TRBJ2-7	14	TGTGCCAGTAGTAACCAGGGTACTACCTACGAGCAGTACTTC	CASSNQGTTYEQYF
.	TRBV14	.	TRBJ2-1	12	TGTGCCAGCAGCCAAAGTTCCCGGAAGCAGTTCTTC	CASSQSSRKQFF
once	TRBV4-1	.	TRBJ1-5	14	TGCGCCAGCAGCCCCCTGGGTAGCAATCAGCCCCAGCATTTT	CASSPLGSNQPQHF
few	TRBV27	.	TRBJ1-4	13	TGTGCCAGCAGTTTCGCAGGGAGTCCCCCCCTGTTTTTT	CASSFAGSPPLFF
once	TRBV6-1	TRBD2	TRBJ2-6	16	TGTGCCAGCAGTGAGGGAGGGCTATCTGGGGCCAACGTCCTGACTTTC	CASSEGGLSGANVLTF
.	TRBV3-1/TRBV3-2	.	TRBJ1-2	16	TGTGCCAGCAGCCAAGGAACGGGTCGGAGGTATGAGGGCTACACCTTC	CASSQGTGRRYEGYTF
.	TRBV5-5	TRBD2	TRBJ2-4	15	TGTGCCAGCACCCTAGCGGGACTAGCCAAAAACATTCAGTACTTC	CASTLAGLAKNIQYF
.	TRBV7-9	.	TRBJ2-7	13	TGTGCCAGCAGCTTAGTTGTAGATTACGAGCAGTACTTC	CASSLVVDYEQYF
.	TRBV10-3	TRBD1	TRBJ2-5	14	TGTGCCATCAGCTCCCAACAGGGGACAGAGACCCAGTACTTC	CAISSQQGTETQYF
few	TRBV14	TRBD1	TRBJ2-6	20	TGTGCCAGCAGCCCCACCATGTGGGGACAGGGGCCCTCTGGGGCCAACGTCCTGACTTTC	CASSPTMWGQGPSGANVLTF
.	TRBV30	TRBD1	TRBJ1-2	12	TGTGCCTGGAGTGTCAGGGGGGATGGCTACACCTTC	CAWSVRGDGYTF
.	TRBV19	.	TRBJ2-1	13	TGTGCCAGTAGTATAGCCCTGTACAATGAGCAGTTCTTC	CASSIALYNEQFF
.	TRBV20-1	.	TRBJ1-5	14	TGCAGTGCTAGTGGGGGGGGCGCCGGTCAGCCCCAGCATTTT	CSASGGGAGQPQHF
.	TRBV7-9	.	TRBJ1-5	13	TGTGCCAGCAGCTTCGGGGGCCCTCAGCCCCAGCATTTT	CASSFGGPQPQHF
.	TRBV6-6	TRBD1	TRBJ1-4	15	TGTGCCAGCAGTTACGTCCAGGGGGCTAATGAAAAACTGTTTTTT	CASSYVQGANEKLFF
.	TRBV15	TRBD1	TRBJ2-7	15	TGTGCCACCAGCAGCCCGGGACAGGGGGCCTACGAGCAGTACTTC	CATSSPGQGAYEQYF
.	TRBV29-1	.	TRBJ1-1	14	TGCAGCGCAGAGAATCAAGCGGGTCGAACTGAAGCTTTCTTT	CSAENQAGRTEAFF
.	TRBV7-2	TRBD2	TRBJ2-3	16	TGTGCCAGCAGCCACGAACTAGCGGGAGGAAAAGATACGCAGTATTTT	CASSHELAGGKDTQYF
.	TRBV24-1	TRBD1	TRBJ2-3	19	TGTGCCACCAGCTCTGGGGGGACAGGGGGTTCCTCTAGCACAGATACGCAGTATTTT	CATSSGGTGGSSSTDTQYF
.	TRBV30	TRBD2	TRBJ2-5	16	TGTGCCTGGAAGGCACTAGCGGGAGGGGTACAAGAGACCCAGTACTTC	CAWKALAGGVQETQYF
.	TRBV7-2	.	TRBJ2-2	14	TGTGCCAGCAGTCCGCTTAACAGCCCGGGGGAGCTGTTTTTT	CASSPLNSPGELFF
.	TRBV27	.	TRBJ1-5	14	TGTGCCAGCAGTTTTGGGGGGGGAGACCAGCCCCAGCATTTT	CASSFGGGDQPQHF
.	TRBV6-5	TRBD1	TRBJ1-1	14	TGTGCCAGCAGTTACGGGACAGCGAACACTGAAGCTTTCTTT	CASSYGTANTEAFF
few	TRBV7-2	.	TRBJ2-7	15	TGTGCCAGCAGCTTAGCTTCCGAGGGAAGGCCCGAGCAGTACTTC	CASSLASEGRPEQYF
.	TRBV20-1	.	TRBJ1-1	11	TGCAGTGCTCCTTCAAGTCCTGAAGCTTTCTTT	CSAPSSPEAFF
once	TRBV4-3	.	TRBJ1-4	17	TGCGCCAGCAGCGTCCAGGTCCCCGTTGCAACTAATGAAAAACTGTTTTTT	CASSVQVPVATNEKLFF
.	TRBV7-6	TRBD1	TRBJ1-1	15	TGTGCCAGCTTTCCTCGGACAGGGACGAACACTGAAGCTTTCTTT	CASFPRTGTNTEAFF
.	TRBV3-1/TRBV3-2	TRBD2	TRBJ2-5	15	TGTGCCAGCAGCCGCCTACTAGCGTACCAAGAGACCCAGTACTTC	CASSRLLAYQETQYF
few	TRBV7-3	.	TRBJ2-7	13	TGTGCCAGCAGCTTGGGTGGGACGGCGCCGCAGTACTTC	CASSLGGTAPQYF
few	TRBV19	.	TRBJ1-1	14	TGTGCCAGTAGAGAACTGACAGTGAAGGACGAAGCTTTCTTT	CASRELTVKDEAFF
.	TRBV6-2/TRBV6-3	.	TRBJ2-6	15	TGTGCCAGCAGTCAAAGGGATGCTGGGGCCAACGTCCTGACTTTC	CASSQRDAGANVLTF
.	TRBV5-1	.	TRBJ1-1	16	TGCGCCAGCAGCTTGCCCCAGGCGGGAAGTTTCACTGAAGCTTTCTTT	CASSLPQAGSFTEAFF
.	TRBV25-1	TRBD2	TRBJ2-5	16	TGTGCCAGCAGCCCCTCTGGGACTAGGAGCGGGAAATTGAGAAACTTC	CASSPSGTRSGKLRNF
.	TRBV7-9	.	TRBJ2-1	13	TGTGCCAGCAGCTTCCCCGGCGTAGATGAGCAGTTCTTC	CASSFPGVDEQFF
.	TRBV19	.	TRBJ2-7	14	TGTGCCAGGGCGGCTCGAGTGGGCCTCTACGAGCAGTACTTC	CARAARVGLYEQYF
.	TRBV11-3	.	TRBJ2-1	13	TGTGCCAGCAGCCCAACTTCGGGTAATGAGCAGTTCTTC	CASSPTSGNEQFF
.	TRBV6-2/TRBV6-3	.	TRBJ2-5	15	TGTGCCAGCAGTTACGCGGGACTGCGGGCTGAGACCCAGTACTTC	CASSYAGLRAETQYF
.	TRBV19	TRBD1	TRBJ1-5	13	TGTGCCAGTAGTACTGGACAGGGTGCGGCCCAGCATTTT	CASSTGQGAAQHF
.	TRBV18	.	TRBJ1-1	14	TGTGCCAGCTCACAGGTGATCAGTTCCCTTGAAGCTTTCTTT	CASSQVISSLEAFF
.	TRBV11-3	TRBD2	TRBJ2-3	16	TGTGCCAGCAGCCCCCCTGGCGGGGGGGGGACAGATACGCAGTATTTT	CASSPPGGGGTDTQYF
.	TRBV20-1	.	TRBJ2-7	11	TGCAGTGCTAGGGACATCTACGAGCAGTACTTC	CSARDIYEQYF
.	TRBV30	.	TRBJ1-1	13	TGTGCCTGGAGGGATCCAGGGCGGACTGAAGCTTTCTTT	CAWRDPGRTEAFF
.	TRBV4-3	TRBD1	TRBJ1-6	16	TGCGCCAGCAGCCTAACCGGGACAGGGGATGGTTCACCCCTCCACTTT	CASSLTGTGDGSPLHF
.	TRBV18	TRBD1	TRBJ2-5	15	TGTGCCAGCTCACCAGGACAGGGGACACAAGAGACCCAGTACTTC	CASSPGQGTQETQYF
.	TRBV6-6	.	TRBJ2-7	12	TGTGCCAGCAGAGTCGGGCCCTACGAGCAGTACTTC	CASRVGPYEQYF
once	TRBV7-2	.	TRBJ2-2	15	TGTGCCAGCAGCTACCAAGTTTCGAACACCGGGGAGCTGTTTTTT	CASSYQVSNTGELFF
.	TRBV5-5	TRBD2	TRBJ2-7	14	TGTGCCAGCAGCCATGCGGGACTAGCCTACGAGCAGTACTTC	CASSHAGLAYEQYF
.	TRBV25-1	.	TRBJ2-5	16	TGTGCCAGCAGTGAACTGTCCCCAGGGGAGGTTGGGACCCAGTACTTC	CASSELSPGEVGTQYF
.	TRBV2	.	TRBJ2-1	15	TGTGCCAGCAGTGAATCAGGGTGGATAAGGGATGAGCAGTTCTTC	CASSESGWIRDEQFF
.	TRBV4-1	.	TRBJ1-5	14	TGCGCCAGCAGCCAAGGGAGGATAAATCAGCCCCAGCATTTT	CASSQGRINQPQHF
.	TRBV30	.	TRBJ1-3	15	TGTGCCTGGACCAGAGGGACTCGCTCTGGAAACACCATATATTTT	CAWTRGTRSGNTIYF
.	TRBV29-1	TRBD1	TRBJ1-1	14	TGCAGCGTTGGCCCCACGGGACAGAGGCCTGAAGCTTTCTTT	CSVGPTGQRPEAFF
.	TRBV9	.	TRBJ1-2	13	TGTGCCAGCAGCGTAGGAGAGTACTATGGCTACACCTTC	CASSVGEYYGYTF